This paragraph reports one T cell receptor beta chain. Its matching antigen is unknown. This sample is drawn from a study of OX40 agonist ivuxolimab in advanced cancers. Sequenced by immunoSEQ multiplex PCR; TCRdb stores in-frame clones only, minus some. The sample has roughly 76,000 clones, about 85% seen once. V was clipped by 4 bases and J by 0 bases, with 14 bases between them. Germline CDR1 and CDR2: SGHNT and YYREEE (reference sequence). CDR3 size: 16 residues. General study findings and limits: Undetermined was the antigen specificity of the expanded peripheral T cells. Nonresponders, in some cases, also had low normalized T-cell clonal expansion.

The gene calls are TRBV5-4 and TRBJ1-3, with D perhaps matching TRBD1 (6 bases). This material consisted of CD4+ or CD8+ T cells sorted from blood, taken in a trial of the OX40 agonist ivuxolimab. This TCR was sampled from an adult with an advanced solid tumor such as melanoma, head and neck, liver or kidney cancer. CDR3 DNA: TGTGCCAGCAGCCACGGGGGGCAGGGCTCTGGAAACACCATATATTTT. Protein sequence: CASSHGGQGSGNTIYF.